This T cell receptor (beta chain) originates from a study of blood T cell repertoires in COVID-19. Study background: The United States, Italy and Spain provided the acute and convalescent COVID-19 samples. The cDNA or gDNA used as material had been derived from T cells, B-cell-depleted T cells, or PBMCs.

Study processing details: Estimates of nucleated cell counts were drawn from the amplification of reference gene primers. Clones were read by immunoSEQ multiplex PCR, and TCRdb kept only the in-frame ones, dropping some. V and J calls plus clone size are reproduced from that table; the DNA served to infer D and trimming. The sample carries approximately 170,000 clones, roughly 80% recorded once. With respect to this clone: This sample also contains other DNA sequences that code for the same CDR3.

Germline V gene data show CDR1 as KGHDR and CDR2 as SFDVKD. CDR3 size: 13 residues. Losses at the gene ends were 5 bases for V and 2 bases for J; bases not matched to a gene: 0. V gene TRBV24-1 combines with J gene TRBJ2-7, with 9 bases matching TRBD2. Sequencing input: peripheral blood. The source of this sequence is a woman aged 50 to 60 with acute or convalescent COVID-19. The CDR3 nucleotides are TGTGCCACCAGTGGCGGGGGGGCCTACGAGCAGTACTTC. It encodes CATSGGGAYEQYF.